This T cell receptor (beta chain) appears in the sequencing data of a study of response to subunit inactivated influenza vaccine. TCRdb reprocessed the RT-PCR reads via MiXCR and lists one record per CDR3 protein. The sample lists a few hundred thousand distinct CDR3 sequences, approximately 7.3% occurring once. The CDR3 contains 13 residues. V lost 1 base to trimming and J lost 12 bases, with 16 bases between them. The germline CDR1 and CDR2 sequences are SGHTA and FQGNSA. The TCR originated in a man aged 45 to 70 who received an inactivated influenza vaccine. The source material was PBMCs from blood, sampled less than 30 months after vaccination. The rearrangement links TRBV7-2 to TRBJ2-7, with D unresolved. CDR3 bases: TGTGCCAGCAGCTTAGGTGGCGCTAGAAGGCGGTACTTC. It encodes CASSLGGARRRYF.